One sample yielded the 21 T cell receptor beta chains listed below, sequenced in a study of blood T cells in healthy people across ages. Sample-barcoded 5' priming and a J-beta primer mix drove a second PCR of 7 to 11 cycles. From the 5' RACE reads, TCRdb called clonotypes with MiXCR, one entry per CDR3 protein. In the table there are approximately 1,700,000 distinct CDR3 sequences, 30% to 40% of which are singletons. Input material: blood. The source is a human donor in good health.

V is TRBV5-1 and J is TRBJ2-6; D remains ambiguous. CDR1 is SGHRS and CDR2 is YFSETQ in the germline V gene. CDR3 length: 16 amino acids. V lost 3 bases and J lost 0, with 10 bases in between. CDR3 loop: CASSSPVSSGANVLTF. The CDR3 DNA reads TGCGCCAGCAGCTCCCCAGTGAGCTCTGGGGCCAACGTCCTGACTTTC.

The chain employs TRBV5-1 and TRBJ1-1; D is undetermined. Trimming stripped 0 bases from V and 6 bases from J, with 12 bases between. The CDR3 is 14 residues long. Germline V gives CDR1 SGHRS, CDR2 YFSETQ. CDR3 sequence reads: CASSLEALGSEAFF. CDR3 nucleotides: TGCGCCAGCAGCTTGGAGGCCCTAGGGTCTGAAGCTTTCTTT.

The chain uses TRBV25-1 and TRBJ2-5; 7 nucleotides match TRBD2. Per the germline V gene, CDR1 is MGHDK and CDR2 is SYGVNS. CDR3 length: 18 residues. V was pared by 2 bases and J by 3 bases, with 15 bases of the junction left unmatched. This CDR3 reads CASSENWGGVGTKETQYF. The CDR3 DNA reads TGTGCCAGCAGTGAAAATTGGGGAGGGGTCGGGACGAAAGAGACCCAGTACTTC.

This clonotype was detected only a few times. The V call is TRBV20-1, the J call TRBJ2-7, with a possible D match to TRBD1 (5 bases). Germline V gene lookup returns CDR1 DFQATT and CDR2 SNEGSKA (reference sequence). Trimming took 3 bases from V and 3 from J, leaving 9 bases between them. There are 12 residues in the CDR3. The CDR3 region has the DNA TGCAGTGCTAGCGTAGACAGCTACGAGCAGTACTTC. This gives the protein CSASVDSYEQYF.

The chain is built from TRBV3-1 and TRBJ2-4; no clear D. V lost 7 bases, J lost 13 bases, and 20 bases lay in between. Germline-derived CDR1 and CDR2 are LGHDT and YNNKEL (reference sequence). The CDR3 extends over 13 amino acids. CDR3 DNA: TGTGCCAGCACCCACACTAACCTCCAGGAGCAGTACTTC. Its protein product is CASTHTNLQEQYF.

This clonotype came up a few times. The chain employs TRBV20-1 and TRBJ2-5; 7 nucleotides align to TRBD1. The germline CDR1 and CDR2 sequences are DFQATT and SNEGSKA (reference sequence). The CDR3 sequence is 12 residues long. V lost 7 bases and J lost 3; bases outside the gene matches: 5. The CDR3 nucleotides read TGCAGTGAGGGGGACAGAGAAGAGACCCAGTACTTC. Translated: CSEGDREETQYF.

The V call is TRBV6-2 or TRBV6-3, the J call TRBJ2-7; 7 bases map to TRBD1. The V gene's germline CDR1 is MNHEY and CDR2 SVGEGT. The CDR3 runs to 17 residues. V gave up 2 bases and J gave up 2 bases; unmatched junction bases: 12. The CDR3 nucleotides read TGTGCCAGCAGTTACCCGCCAACGGGACAGCTGACCTACGAGCAGTACTTC. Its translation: CASSYPPTGQLTYEQYF.

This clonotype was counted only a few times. CDR3 in amino acids: CASSPRTSNQPQHF. The CDR3 nucleotides are TGTGCCAGCAGCCCCCGGACCAGCAATCAGCCCCAGCATTTT. V and J are TRBV6-2 or TRBV6-3 and TRBJ1-5; D remains ambiguous. V lost 6 bases, J lost 1 base, and 10 bases lay in between. Per germline, CDR1 MNHEY and CDR2 SVGEGT. The CDR3 is 14 residues long.

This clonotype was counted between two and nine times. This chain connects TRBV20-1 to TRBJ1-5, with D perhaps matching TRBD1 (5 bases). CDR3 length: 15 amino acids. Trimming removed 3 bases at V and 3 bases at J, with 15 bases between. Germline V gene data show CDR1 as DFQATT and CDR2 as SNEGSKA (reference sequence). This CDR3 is CSASAGHGFNQPQHF. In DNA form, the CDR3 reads TGCAGTGCTAGCGCGGGGCACGGGTTCAATCAGCCCCAGCATTTT.

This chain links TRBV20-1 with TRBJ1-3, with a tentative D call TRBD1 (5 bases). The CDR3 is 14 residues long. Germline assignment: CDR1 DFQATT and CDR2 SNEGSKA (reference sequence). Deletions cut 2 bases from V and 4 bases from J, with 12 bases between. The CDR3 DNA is TGCAGTGCTAGAATCGTTGGGACGGGAAACACCATATATTTT. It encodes CSARIVGTGNTIYF.

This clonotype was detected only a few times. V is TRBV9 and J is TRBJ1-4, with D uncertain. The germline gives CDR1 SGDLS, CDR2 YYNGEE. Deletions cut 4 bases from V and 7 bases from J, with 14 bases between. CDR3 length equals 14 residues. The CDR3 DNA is TGTGCCAGCAGCAACCGGGCCAATAGTGAAAAACTGTTTTTT. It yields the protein CASSNRANSEKLFF.

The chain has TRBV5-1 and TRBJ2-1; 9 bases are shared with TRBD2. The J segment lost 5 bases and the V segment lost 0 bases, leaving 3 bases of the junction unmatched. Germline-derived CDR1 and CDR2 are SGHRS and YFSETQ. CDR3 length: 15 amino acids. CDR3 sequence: CASSLGLAANNEQFF. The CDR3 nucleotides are TGCGCCAGCAGCTTGGGACTAGCGGCAAACAATGAGCAGTTCTTC. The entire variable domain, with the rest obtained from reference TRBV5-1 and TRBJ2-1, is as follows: KAGVTQTPRYLIKTRGQQVTLSCSPISGHRSVSWYQQTPGQGLQFLFEYFSETQRNKGNFPGRFSGRQFSNSRSEMNVSTLELGDSALYLCASSLGLAANNEQFFGPGTRLTVL.

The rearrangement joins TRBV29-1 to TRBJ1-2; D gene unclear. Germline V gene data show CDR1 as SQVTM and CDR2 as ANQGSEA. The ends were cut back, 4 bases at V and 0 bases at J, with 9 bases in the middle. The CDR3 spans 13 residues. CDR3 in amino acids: CSVVTDPNYGYTF. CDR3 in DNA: TGCAGCGTTGTTACGGACCCTAACTATGGCTACACCTTC.

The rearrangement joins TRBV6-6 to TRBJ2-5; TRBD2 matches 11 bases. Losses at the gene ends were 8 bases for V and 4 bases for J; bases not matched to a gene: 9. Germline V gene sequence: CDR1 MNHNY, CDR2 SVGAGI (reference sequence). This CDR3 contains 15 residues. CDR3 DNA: TGTGCCAGCGGAACTAGCGGGGGCCAGGGAGAGACCCAGTACTTC. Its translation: CASGTSGGQGETQYF.

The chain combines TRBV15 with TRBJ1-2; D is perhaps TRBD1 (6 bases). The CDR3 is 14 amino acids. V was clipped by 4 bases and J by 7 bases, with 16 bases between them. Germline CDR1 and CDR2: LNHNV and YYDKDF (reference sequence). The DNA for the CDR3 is TGTGCCACCAGCAAAGGACGGGGGGCGGGTGGCTACACCTTC. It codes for CATSKGRGAGGYTF.

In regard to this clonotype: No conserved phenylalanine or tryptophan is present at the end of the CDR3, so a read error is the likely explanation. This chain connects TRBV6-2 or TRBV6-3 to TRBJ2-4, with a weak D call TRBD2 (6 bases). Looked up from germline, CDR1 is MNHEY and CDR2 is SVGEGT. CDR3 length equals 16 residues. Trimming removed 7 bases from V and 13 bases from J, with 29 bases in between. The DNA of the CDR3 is TGTGCCAGCACCTCAACCGGGACTGTCTTTTACAATGAGCAGTACTGC. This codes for CASTSTGTVFYNEQYC.

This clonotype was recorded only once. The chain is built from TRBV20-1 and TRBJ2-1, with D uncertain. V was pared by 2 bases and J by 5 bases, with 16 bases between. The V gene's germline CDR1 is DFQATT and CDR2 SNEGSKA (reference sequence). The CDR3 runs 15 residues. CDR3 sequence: CSARILGPVDNEQFF. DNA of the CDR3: TGCAGTGCTAGAATTCTGGGCCCGGTTGACAATGAGCAGTTCTTC.

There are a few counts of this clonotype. The CDR3 protein is CATSNSNSNQPQHF. CDR3 sequence (DNA): TGTGCCACCAGTAACAGTAATAGCAATCAGCCCCAGCATTTT. The rearrangement links TRBV24-1 to TRBJ1-5; D uncertain. CDR1 KGHDR and CDR2 SFDVKD come from the germline V gene. V lost 6 bases and J lost 0, with 8 bases in between. This CDR3 is built from 14 residues.

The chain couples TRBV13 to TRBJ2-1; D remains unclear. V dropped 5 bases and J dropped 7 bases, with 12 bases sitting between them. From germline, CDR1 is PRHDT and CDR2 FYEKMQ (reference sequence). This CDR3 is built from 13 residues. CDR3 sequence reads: CASSEMWVNEQFF. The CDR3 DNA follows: TGTGCCAGCAGCGAGATGTGGGTGAATGAGCAGTTCTTC.

The CDR3 region has the DNA TGCGCCAGCAGCCAAGATCAGGGGTACAATCAGCCCCAGCATTTT. Translated, it gives CASSQDQGYNQPQHF. The chain links TRBV4-3 to TRBJ1-5; D perhaps matches TRBD1 (6 bases). This CDR3 is 15 amino acids long. The ends were cut back, 0 bases at V and 3 bases at J, with 9 bases in the middle. The V gene's germline CDR1 is LGHNA and CDR2 YSLEER.

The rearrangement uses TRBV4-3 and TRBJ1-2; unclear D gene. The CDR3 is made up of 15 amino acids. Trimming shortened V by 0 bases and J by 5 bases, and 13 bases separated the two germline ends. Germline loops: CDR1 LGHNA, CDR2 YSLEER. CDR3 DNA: TGCGCCAGCAGCCAAGAGTACGGAGGGAGATATGGCTACACCTTC. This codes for CASSQEYGGRYGYTF.